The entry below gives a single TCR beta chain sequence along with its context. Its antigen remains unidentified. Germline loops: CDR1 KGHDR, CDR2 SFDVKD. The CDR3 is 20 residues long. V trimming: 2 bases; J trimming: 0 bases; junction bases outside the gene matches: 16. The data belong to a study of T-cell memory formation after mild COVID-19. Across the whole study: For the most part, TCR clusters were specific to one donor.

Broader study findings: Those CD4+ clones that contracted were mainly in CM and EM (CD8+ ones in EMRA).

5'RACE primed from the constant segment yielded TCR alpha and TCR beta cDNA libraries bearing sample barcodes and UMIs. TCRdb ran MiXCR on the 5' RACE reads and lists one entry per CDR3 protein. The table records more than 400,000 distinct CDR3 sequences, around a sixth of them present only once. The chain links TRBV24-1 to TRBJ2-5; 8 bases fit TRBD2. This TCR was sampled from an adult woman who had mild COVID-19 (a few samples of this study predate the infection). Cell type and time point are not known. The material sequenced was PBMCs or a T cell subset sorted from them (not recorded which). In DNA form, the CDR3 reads TGTGCCACCAGTGATTCCGCGAGGAATCCCCCAGCGGGGGACCAAGAGACCCAGTACTTC. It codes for CATSDSARNPPAGDQETQYF.